The clone carrying this T cell receptor beta chain was recorded only once. What it recognizes is unknown. The data derive from a study of graft-versus-host responses after intestinal transplantation. Some clones are missing from TCRdb's copy, which holds only in-frame ones; the method was immunoSEQ multiplex PCR. The repertoire consists of 75,000 to 100,000 clones, with more than 80% occurring once and the leading ten covering around 15%. The CDR3 loop spans 15 amino acids. Germline assignment: CDR1 SNHLY and CDR2 FYNNEI. After removal of 6 bases from V and 2 bases from J, the junction contained 3 bases not matched to a gene. Study observations and caveats: Allografts carried high graft-versus-host to host-versus-graft clonal ratios in patients having graft-donor T cell macrochimerism.

V gene TRBV2 combines with J gene TRBJ1-6; 8 nucleotides line up with TRBD1. Sample: PBMCs, taken roughly 450 days after intestinal transplant. The TCR sequence derives from a human patient who received an intestinal transplant, so some T cells may come from the graft donor. CDR3 protein: CASRPDRAYNSPLHF. CDR3 nucleotides: TGTGCCAGCAGACCGGACAGGGCCTATAATTCACCCCTCCACTTT.